This T cell receptor beta chain is drawn from a study of PD-1 blockade in classical Hodgkin lymphoma. Deletions cut 1 base from V and 3 bases from J, with 4 bases between. CDR3 length: 12 amino acids. CDR1 SGHAT and CDR2 FQNNGV come from the germline V gene. General study results and limits: Exclusion applied to patients who initiated nivolumab less than 1 year following ASCT.

About this clone: The antigen is not known.

Each patient's relapse followed autologous stem cell transplantation, and brentuximab vedotin exposure varied. Responses achieved at best were complete response, partial response or progressive disease. Some clones are missing from TCRdb's copy, which holds only in-frame ones; the method was immunoSEQ multiplex PCR. This repertoire shows approximately 44,000 clones, 65% to 80% found once; its top ten account for around 20%. V usage is TRBV11-2 and J usage is TRBJ2-7; D uncertain. The sequence derives from a human donor with classical Hodgkin lymphoma. Sequencing was performed on peripheral blood mononuclear cells (PBMCs), taken at baseline. The CDR3 nucleotides are TGTGCCAGCAGCTTAGGGGTCTACGAGCAGTACTTC. Translation: CASSLGVYEQYF.